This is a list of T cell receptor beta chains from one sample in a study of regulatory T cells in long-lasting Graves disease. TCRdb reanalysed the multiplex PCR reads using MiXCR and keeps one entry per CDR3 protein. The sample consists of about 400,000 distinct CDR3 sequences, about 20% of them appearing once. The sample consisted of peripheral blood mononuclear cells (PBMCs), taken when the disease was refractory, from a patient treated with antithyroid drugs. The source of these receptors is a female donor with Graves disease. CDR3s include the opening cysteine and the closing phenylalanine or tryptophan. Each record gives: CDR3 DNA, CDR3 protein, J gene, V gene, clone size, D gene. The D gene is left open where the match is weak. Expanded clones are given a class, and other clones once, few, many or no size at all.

CDR3 DNA: TGTGCCAGTAGTACTCTTGGGGTGGCGGGCAATCAGCCCCAGCATTTT
CDR3 protein: CASSTLGVAGNQPQHF
J gene: TRBJ1-5
V gene: TRBV19
clone size: NA
D gene: NA

CDR3 DNA: TGTGCCAGCAAGCTAGCGGGAGCGACCTACGAGCAGTACTTC
CDR3 protein: CASKLAGATYEQYF
J gene: TRBJ2-7
V gene: TRBV28
clone size: many
D gene: TRBD2

CDR3 DNA: TGTGCCAGCAGTGAGGACACCGGGGAGACCCAGTACTTC
CDR3 protein: CASSEDTGETQYF
J gene: TRBJ2-5
V gene: TRBV6-2/TRBV6-3
clone size: NA
D gene: NA

CDR3 DNA: TGCAGACTAACTAGCGATGTAAGTGAGCAGTACTTC
CDR3 protein: CRLTSDVSEQYF
J gene: TRBJ2-7
V gene: TRBV20-1
clone size: NA
D gene: TRBD2

CDR3 DNA: TGTGCCAGCACCGGCGGACTAGCGGGAGGGCCGTACATTCAGTACTTC
CDR3 protein: CASTGGLAGGPYIQYF
J gene: TRBJ2-4
V gene: TRBV6-1
clone size: many
D gene: TRBD2

CDR3 DNA: TGTGCCATCCAGGGGTCGGGGGCCAACGTCCTGACTTTC
CDR3 protein: CAIQGSGANVLTF
J gene: TRBJ2-6
V gene: TRBV25-1
clone size: NA
D gene: NA

CDR3 DNA: TGTGCCAGCAGTAGGGACAGGTTCTCTGGGGCCAACGTCCTGACTTTC
CDR3 protein: CASSRDRFSGANVLTF
J gene: TRBJ2-6
V gene: TRBV12-3/TRBV12-4
clone size: many
D gene: TRBD1

CDR3 DNA: TGTGCCAGTAGTTCCGGGACAGGGAGTGGCTACACCTTC
CDR3 protein: CASSSGTGSGYTF
J gene: TRBJ1-2
V gene: TRBV19
clone size: few
D gene: TRBD1

CDR3 DNA: TGCAGTGCCGGACAGGGGGCGCGTCAGCCCCAGCATTTT
CDR3 protein: CSAGQGARQPQHF
J gene: TRBJ1-5
V gene: TRBV20-1
clone size: NA
D gene: TRBD1

CDR3 DNA: TGTGCCAGCACCCCGGGGGGAGGGAGAACAGATACGCAGTATTTT
CDR3 protein: CASTPGGGRTDTQYF
J gene: TRBJ2-3
V gene: TRBV12-3/TRBV12-4
clone size: NA
D gene: TRBD2